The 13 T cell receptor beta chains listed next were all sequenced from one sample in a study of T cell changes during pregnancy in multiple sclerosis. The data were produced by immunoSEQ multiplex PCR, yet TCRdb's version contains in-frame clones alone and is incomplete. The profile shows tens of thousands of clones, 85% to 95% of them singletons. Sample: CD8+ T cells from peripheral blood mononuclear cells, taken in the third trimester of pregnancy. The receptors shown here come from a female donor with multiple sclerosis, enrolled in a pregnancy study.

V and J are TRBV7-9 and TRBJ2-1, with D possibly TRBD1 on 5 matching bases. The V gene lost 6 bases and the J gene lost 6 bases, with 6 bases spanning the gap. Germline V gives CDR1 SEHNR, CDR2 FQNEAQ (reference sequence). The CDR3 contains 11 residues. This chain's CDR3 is CASSQGNEQFF. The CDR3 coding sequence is TGTGCCAGCAGTCAGGGCAATGAGCAGTTCTTC.

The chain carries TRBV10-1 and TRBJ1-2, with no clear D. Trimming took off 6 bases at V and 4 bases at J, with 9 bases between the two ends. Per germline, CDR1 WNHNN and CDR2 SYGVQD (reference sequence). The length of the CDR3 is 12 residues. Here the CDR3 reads CASSPPGYGYTF. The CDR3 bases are TGCGCCAGCAGCCCCCCGGGCTATGGCTACACCTTC.

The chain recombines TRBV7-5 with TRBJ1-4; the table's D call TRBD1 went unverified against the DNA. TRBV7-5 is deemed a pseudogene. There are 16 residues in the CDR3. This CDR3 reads CVRSLGSRGSGEKLFF. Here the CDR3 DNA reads TGTGTCAGAAGCTTAGGATCTAGGGGGAGTGGCGAAAAACTGTTTTTT.

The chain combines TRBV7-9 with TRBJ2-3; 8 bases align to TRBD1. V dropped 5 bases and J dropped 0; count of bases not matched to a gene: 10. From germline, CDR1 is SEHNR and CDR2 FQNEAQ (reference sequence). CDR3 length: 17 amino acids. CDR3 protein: CASSPYRTGPSTDTQYF. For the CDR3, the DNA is TGTGCCAGCAGCCCATACCGGACAGGGCCTAGCACAGATACGCAGTATTTT.

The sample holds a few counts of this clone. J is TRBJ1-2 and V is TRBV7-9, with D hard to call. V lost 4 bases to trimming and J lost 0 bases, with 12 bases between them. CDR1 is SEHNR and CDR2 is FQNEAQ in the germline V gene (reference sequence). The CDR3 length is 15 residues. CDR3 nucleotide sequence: TGTGCCAGCAGCTCCGGAGTCCCATCTAACTATGGCTACACCTTC. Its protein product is CASSSGVPSNYGYTF.

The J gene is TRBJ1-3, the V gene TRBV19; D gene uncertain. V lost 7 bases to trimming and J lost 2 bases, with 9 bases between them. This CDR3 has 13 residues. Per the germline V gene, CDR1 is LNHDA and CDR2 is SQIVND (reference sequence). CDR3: CASTRGPGNTIYF. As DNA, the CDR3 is TGTGCCAGTACCCGGGGTCCTGGAAACACCATATATTTT.

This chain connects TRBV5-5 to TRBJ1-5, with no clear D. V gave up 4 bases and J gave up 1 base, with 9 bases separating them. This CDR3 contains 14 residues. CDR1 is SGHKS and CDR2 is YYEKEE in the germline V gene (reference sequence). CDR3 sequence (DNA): TGTGCCAGCAGCACGGACTTAAGCAATCAGCCCCAGCATTTT. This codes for CASSTDLSNQPQHF.

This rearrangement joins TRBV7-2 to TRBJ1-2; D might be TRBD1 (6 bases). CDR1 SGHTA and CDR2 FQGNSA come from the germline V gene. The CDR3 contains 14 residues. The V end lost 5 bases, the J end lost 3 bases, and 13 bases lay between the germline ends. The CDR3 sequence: CASSLRDTHYGYTF. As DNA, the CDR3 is TGTGCCAGCAGCCTCCGGGACACTCACTATGGCTACACCTTC.

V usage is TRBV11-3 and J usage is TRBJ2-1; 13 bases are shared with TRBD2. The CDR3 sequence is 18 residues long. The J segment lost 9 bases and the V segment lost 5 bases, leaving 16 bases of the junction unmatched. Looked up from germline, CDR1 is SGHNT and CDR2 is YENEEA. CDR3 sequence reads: CASSDRGTSGGVRAEQFF. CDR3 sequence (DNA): TGTGCCAGCAGCGATAGGGGTACTAGCGGGGGGGTGAGGGCTGAGCAGTTCTTC.

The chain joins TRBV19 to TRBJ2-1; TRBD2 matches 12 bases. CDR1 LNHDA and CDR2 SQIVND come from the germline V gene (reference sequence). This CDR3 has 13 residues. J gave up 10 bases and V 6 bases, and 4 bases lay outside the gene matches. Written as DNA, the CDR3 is TGTGCCAGTAGCACGGGACTAGCGGGCGAGCAGTTCTTC. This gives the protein CASSTGLAGEQFF.

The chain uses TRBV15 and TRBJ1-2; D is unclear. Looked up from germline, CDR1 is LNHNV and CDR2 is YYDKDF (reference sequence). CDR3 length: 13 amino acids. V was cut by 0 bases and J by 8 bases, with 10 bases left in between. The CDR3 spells CATSREAPLGYTF. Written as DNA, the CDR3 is TGTGCCACCAGCAGAGAAGCCCCCCTAGGCTACACCTTC.

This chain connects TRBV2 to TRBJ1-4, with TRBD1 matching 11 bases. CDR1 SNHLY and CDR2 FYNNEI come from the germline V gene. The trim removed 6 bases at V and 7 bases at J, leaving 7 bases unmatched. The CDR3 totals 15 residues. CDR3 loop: CASSVDRGRGEKLFF. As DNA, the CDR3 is TGTGCCAGCAGCGTGGACAGGGGGCGCGGTGAAAAACTGTTTTTT.

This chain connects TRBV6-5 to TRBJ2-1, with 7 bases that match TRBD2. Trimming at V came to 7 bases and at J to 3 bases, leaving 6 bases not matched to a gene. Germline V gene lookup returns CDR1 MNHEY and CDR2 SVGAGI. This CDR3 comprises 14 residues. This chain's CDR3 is CASNFERGYNEQFF. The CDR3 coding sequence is TGTGCCAGCAACTTTGAGCGGGGCTACAATGAGCAGTTCTTC.